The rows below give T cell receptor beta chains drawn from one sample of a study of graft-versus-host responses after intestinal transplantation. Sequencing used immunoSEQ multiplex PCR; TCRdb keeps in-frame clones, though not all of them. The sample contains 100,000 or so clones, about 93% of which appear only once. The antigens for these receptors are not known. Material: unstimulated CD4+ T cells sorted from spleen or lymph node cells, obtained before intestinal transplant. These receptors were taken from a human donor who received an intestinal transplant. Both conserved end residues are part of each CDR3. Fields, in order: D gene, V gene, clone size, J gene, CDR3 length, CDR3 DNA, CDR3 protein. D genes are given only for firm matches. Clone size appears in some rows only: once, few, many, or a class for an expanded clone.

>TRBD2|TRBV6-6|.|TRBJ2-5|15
TGTGCCAGCAGGACCGGACTAGGTCCATCAGAGACCCAGTACTTC
CASRTGLGPSETQYF
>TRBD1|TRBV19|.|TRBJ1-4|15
TGTGCCAGTGGGAGATCAGGGGGCAGATATGAAAAACTGTTTTTT
CASGRSGGRYEKLFF
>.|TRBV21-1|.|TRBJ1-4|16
TGTGCCAGCAGCAAACCAAGGGGGGGCGTGGGTGAAAAACTGTTTTTT
CASSKPRGGVGEKLFF
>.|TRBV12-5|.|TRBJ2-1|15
TGTGCTAGTGGTCGACAGTTATTCGACGACAATGAGCAGTTCTTC
CASGRQLFDDNEQFF
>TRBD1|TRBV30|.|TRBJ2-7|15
TGTGCCTGGAGTCCTCGACAGGGGGTATCCTACGAGCAGTACTTC
CAWSPRQGVSYEQYF
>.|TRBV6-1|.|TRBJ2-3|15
TGTGCCAGCAGTGAAGTCGGGACAAACACAGATACGCAGTATTTT
CASSEVGTNTDTQYF
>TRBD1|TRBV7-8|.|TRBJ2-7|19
TGTGCCAGCAGCTTAAGGCGCGACGGGACAGGCCGTATTGAATACGAGCAGTACTTC
CASSLRRDGTGRIEYEQYF
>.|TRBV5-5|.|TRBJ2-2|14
TGTGCCAGCAGCTCGTACAGGGTTGGCGGGGAGCTGTTTTTT
CASSSYRVGGELFF
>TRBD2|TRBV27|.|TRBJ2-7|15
TGTGCCAGCAGTTTAGGGCTAGCGGGAGGTTTGGCGCAGTACTTC
CASSLGLAGGLAQYF
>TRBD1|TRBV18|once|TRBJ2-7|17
TGTGCCAGCTCACCAAGAGATGCAGGGGGAAGCTCCTACGAGCAGTACTTC
CASSPRDAGGSSYEQYF
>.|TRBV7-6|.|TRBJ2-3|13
TGTGCCAGCAGCTTATCTGTCGGGAATACGCAGTATTTT
CASSLSVGNTQYF
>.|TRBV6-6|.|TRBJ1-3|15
TGTGCCAGCAGTTTCCCAGGGTCCCTAGGAAACACCATATATTTT
CASSFPGSLGNTIYF
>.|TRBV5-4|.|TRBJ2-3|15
TGTGCCAGCAGCTTCTACCGGGGTGACACAGATACGCAGTATTTT
CASSFYRGDTDTQYF
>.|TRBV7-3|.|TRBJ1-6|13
TGTGCCAGCAGCTTACAGTATAATTCACCCCTCCACTTT
CASSLQYNSPLHF
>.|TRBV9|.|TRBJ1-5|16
TGTGCCAGCAGCGTAGGAGTCGGACAGAGCAATCAGCCCCAGCATTTT
CASSVGVGQSNQPQHF
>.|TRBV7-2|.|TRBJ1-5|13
TGTGCCAGCAGCTTAAGGGGTCATCAGCCCCAGCATTTT
CASSLRGHQPQHF
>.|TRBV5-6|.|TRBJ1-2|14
TGTGCCAGCTCCAAACAAGACAGGCTATATGGCTACACCTTC
CASSKQDRLYGYTF
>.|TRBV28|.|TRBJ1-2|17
TGTGCCAGCAGTTTATCTGTCCTCCGGGACAAGAACTATGGCTACACCTTC
CASSLSVLRDKNYGYTF
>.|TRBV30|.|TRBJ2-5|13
TGTGCCTCCCGGGGGATCGGGCAAGAGACCCAGTACTTC
CASRGIGQETQYF